This T cell receptor beta chain was recovered during a study of human T cells and chemical hapten exposure. Time point here: patch test 3, about 24 weeks after DPC sensitization. Treatment here: therapeutic diphenylcyclopropenone sensitization with weekly scalp DPC. This clonotype has a handful of counts. Germline V gene data show CDR1 as SQVTM and CDR2 as ANQGSEA. Trimming cost V 7 bases and J 0 bases, with 6 bases left between them. This CDR3 comprises 11 residues. TCRdb re-analysed the RACE reads in MiXCR, keeping a single row per CDR3 protein. The data hold more than 150,000 distinct CDR3 sequences, with under 30% observed a single time.

V is TRBV29-1 and J is TRBJ1-1; no definite D call. The sequence came from a woman aged 40 to 50 with alopecia areata. Some clones in this sample may be carry-over from other donors' samples. Sample: whole blood, taken in connection with sensitization to the hapten diphenylcyclopropenone (DPC). CDR3 loop: CSARMNTEAFF. CDR3 nucleotide sequence: TGCAGCGCCCGTATGAACACTGAAGCTTTCTTT.